These 20 T cell receptor beta chains originate from one sample sequenced in a study of blood T cells in healthy people across ages. For the second PCR, which ran for about 6 to 11 cycles, a sample-barcoded 5' primer and a J-beta primer mix were used. TCRdb processed the 5' RACE reads anew with MiXCR; each CDR3 protein has one entry. Among hundreds of thousands of distinct CDR3 sequences, more than 20% were seen once, and the ten largest hold 3.5% to 4%. The sample taken for sequencing was blood. Receptors originate from a man between 65 and 79 years old in good health.

The sample holds many counts of this clonotype. The rearrangement links TRBV18 to TRBJ2-1; D perhaps matches TRBD1 (6 bases). The V end was cut by 2 bases, the J end by 9 bases, with 11 bases between. Germline lookup yields CDR1 KGHSH and CDR2 LQKENI. This CDR3 is 13 amino acids long. The CDR3 here is CASSPGGRGEQFF. For the CDR3, the DNA is TGTGCCAGCTCACCAGGGGGCCGCGGTGAGCAGTTCTTC.

The CDR3 protein is CASSEATGPSGANVLTF. Written as DNA, the CDR3 is TGTGCCAGCAGTGAAGCGACAGGCCCCTCTGGGGCCAACGTCCTGACTTTC. This chain connects TRBV2 to TRBJ2-6; the D gene is possibly TRBD1 (6 bases). CDR3 size: 17 residues. V lost 0 bases and J lost 0, with 9 bases in between. Germline V gene data show CDR1 as SNHLY and CDR2 as FYNNEI. Full variable domain (remainder filled in from reference TRBV2 and TRBJ2-6): EPEVTQTPSHQVTQMGQEVILRCVPISNHLYFYWYRQILGQKVEFLVSFYNNEISEKSEIFDDQFSVERPDGSNFTLKIRSTKLEDSAMYFCASSEATGPSGANVLTFGAGSRLTVL.

The rearrangement joins TRBV5-4 to TRBJ2-7; D is uncertain. In germline, CDR1 is SGHNT, CDR2 YYREEE (reference sequence). V dropped 4 bases and J dropped 0 bases, with 17 bases sitting between them. The CDR3 covers 16 residues. The chain's CDR3 is CASSPDKGFSSYEQYF. The CDR3 region has the DNA TGTGCCAGCAGCCCTGATAAGGGTTTCAGCTCCTACGAGCAGTACTTC.

The chain couples TRBV6-5 to TRBJ1-1; D remains unclear. The CDR3 loop spans 14 amino acids. Trimming stripped 2 bases from V and 1 base from J, with 8 bases between. Germline-derived CDR1 and CDR2 are MNHEY and SVGAGI. The CDR3 nucleotides are TGTGCCAGCAGTTACGGCGGTAGGAACACTGAAGCTTTCTTT. Its translation: CASSYGGRNTEAFF.

The gene calls are TRBV12-3 or TRBV12-4 and TRBJ2-5; 9 bases agree with TRBD1. This CDR3 comprises 14 residues. V shed 5 bases and J 5 bases; nucleotides not matched to a gene: 6. The CDR3 loop is CASSETGGYETQYF. Written as DNA, the CDR3 is TGTGCCAGCAGTGAAACAGGGGGCTATGAGACCCAGTACTTC.

There are a few counts of this clonotype. The CDR3 loop is CSATPGLDQETQYF. CDR3 nucleotides: TGCAGTGCTACCCCGGGACTAGACCAAGAGACCCAGTACTTC. V is TRBV20-1 and J is TRBJ2-5, with 8 nucleotides matching TRBD2. Germline assignment: CDR1 DFQATT and CDR2 SNEGSKA (reference sequence). With V trimmed by 4 bases and J by 0 bases, 4 bases remained unmatched. The CDR3 has 14 residues.

This clonotype occurred a few times. The junction differs from germline at one of its ends, possibly a read error. This chain joins TRBV11-3 and TRBJ2-1; 7 positions agree with TRBD2. CDR1 and CDR2 from the germline V gene are SGHNT and YENEEA. The CDR3 is made up of 16 amino acids. CDR3 region: CASGLGLADYYNEQFF. CDR3 sequence (DNA): TGTGCCAGCGGCTTAGGGCTAGCGGATTACTACAATGAGCAGTTCTTC.

This clonotype was observed a few times. V usage is TRBV20-1 and J usage is TRBJ2-6; D is perhaps TRBD1 (6 bases). Per germline, CDR1 DFQATT and CDR2 SNEGSKA (reference sequence). The CDR3 has 17 amino acids. Trimming left V 8 bases short and J 1 base short, with 21 bases between. This CDR3 is CSTTSRNTGSGANVLTF. In nucleotides, the CDR3 is TGCAGTACAACCAGCCGAAATACAGGGTCTGGGGCCAACGTCCTGACTTTC.

This clonotype turned up a few times. The chain couples TRBV10-2 to TRBJ2-7; 8 bases map to TRBD2. Looked up from germline, CDR1 is WSHSY and CDR2 is SAAADI. J lost 3 bases, V lost 1 base, and 8 bases had no gene match. The CDR3 is 16 amino acids. CDR3 DNA sequence: TGCGCCAGCAGTGAGTTCGTGGCGGGAGGTAACTACGAGCAGTACTTC. It encodes CASSEFVAGGNYEQYF.

The chain uses TRBV12-3 or TRBV12-4 and TRBJ1-2; D is undetermined. The CDR3 runs 14 residues. Trimming cost V 6 bases and J 4 bases, with 15 bases left between them. CDR3: CASSRREGRYGYTF. The CDR3 bases are TGTGCCAGCAGCCGCCGGGAAGGCCGCTATGGCTACACCTTC.

This clonotype was recorded at least ten times. The chain uses TRBV7-3 and TRBJ2-2; D may be TRBD1 (6 bases). This CDR3 has 16 residues. Trimming cost V 0 bases and J 5 bases, with 13 bases left between them. Germline loops: CDR1 SGHTA, CDR2 FQGTGA. The DNA for the CDR3 is TGTGCCAGCAGCTTAACGTCAGGGGAAAATACCGGGGAGCTGTTTTTT. Residues: CASSLTSGENTGELFF.

About this clonotype: It is likely a read error, because the conserved phenylalanine at the end of the CDR3 is missing. V gene TRBV11-2 combines with J gene TRBJ2-7, with TRBD1 matching over 8 bases. CDR3 length equals 13 residues. Germline V gene sequence: CDR1 SGHAT, CDR2 FQNNGV. The J segment lost 7 bases and the V segment lost 5 bases, leaving 7 bases of the junction unmatched. CDR3 bases: TGTGCCAGCAGCGTGGGACAGGTCTATGAGCAGTACTCC. As protein: CASSVGQVYEQYS.

In nucleotides, the CDR3 is TGTGCCAGCAATATGGGACAGGGTAACGAAAAACTGTTTTTT. It yields the protein CASNMGQGNEKLFF. The chain couples TRBV2 to TRBJ1-4; 9 bases agree with TRBD1. Germline V CDR1 and CDR2: SNHLY, FYNNEI. This CDR3 has 14 residues. Trimming removed 7 bases from V and 8 bases from J; junction bases left unmatched: 8.

This chain links TRBV9 with TRBJ1-4, with D perhaps matching TRBD1 (5 bases). The CDR3 extends over 14 amino acids. Germline V gene lookup returns CDR1 SGDLS and CDR2 YYNGEE. Trimming removed 3 bases from V and 8 bases from J, with 14 bases in between. CDR3 DNA sequence: TGTGCCAGCAGCGCCATGGGGGGAGGAGAAAAACTGTTTTTT. It is translated as CASSAMGGGEKLFF.

This clonotype was seen a handful of times. The V call is TRBV28, the J call TRBJ2-6; 7 bases are shared with TRBD2. V lost 4 bases, J lost 3 bases, and 6 bases stayed unmatched. CDR1 MDHEN and CDR2 SYDVKM come from the germline V gene. The CDR3 totals 16 residues. The CDR3 sequence is CASSSTGGGGANVLTF. DNA of the CDR3: TGTGCCAGCAGTTCCACGGGGGGAGGTGGGGCCAACGTCCTGACTTTC.

The chain employs TRBV5-5 and TRBJ2-2; D may be TRBD1 (6 bases). V was pared by 4 bases and J by 13 bases, with 20 bases between. CDR1 is SGHKS and CDR2 is YYEKEE in the germline V gene (reference sequence). The CDR3 is 14 amino acids. The CDR3 nucleotides are TGTGCCAGCAGCCCCCCCGACAGGCCGGCCGGGCTGTTTTTT. It specifies CASSPPDRPAGLFF.

This clonotype was seen only a few times. The chain uses TRBV2 and TRBJ2-5, with D uncertain. Trimming took off 1 base at V and 3 bases at J, with 15 bases between the two ends. CDR1 and CDR2 (germline): SNHLY, FYNNEI. This CDR3 is 16 amino acids long. In DNA form, the CDR3 reads TGTGCCAGCAGTGAAGGTTATGCGAACAGAAAAGAGACCCAGTACTTC. Translating it yields CASSEGYANRKETQYF.

The genes are TRBV3-1 and TRBJ1-5; TRBD1 is a possible D gene (5 bases). The CDR3 sequence is 14 residues long. V lost 1 base and J 6 bases, leaving 10 bases between the germline ends. CDR1 and CDR2 (germline): LGHDT, YNNKEL (reference sequence). CDR3 sequence: CASSQGRVGQPQHF. CDR3 DNA: TGTGCCAGCAGCCAAGGCAGGGTGGGTCAGCCCCAGCATTTT.

This clonotype appeared many times. The chain recombines TRBV5-1 with TRBJ2-7, with D possibly being TRBD2 (6 bases). Trimming removed 0 bases at V and 1 base at J, with 8 bases between. The CDR3 is 14 residues long. Germline V lookup: CDR1 SGHRS, CDR2 YFSETQ. The CDR3: CASSLVAGSYEQYF. CDR3 nucleotide sequence: TGCGCCAGCAGCTTGGTCGCGGGATCCTACGAGCAGTACTTC. The full variable domain, in which reference TRBV5-1 and TRBJ2-7 provide the parts outside the CDR3, is KAGVTQTPRYLIKTRGQQVTLSCSPISGHRSVSWYQQTPGQGLQFLFEYFSETQRNKGNFPGRFSGRQFSNSRSEMNVSTLELGDSALYLCASSLVAGSYEQYFGPGTRLTVT.

The CDR3 sequence: CASSHGNEQFF. The CDR3 DNA reads TGTGCCAGCAGCCACGGCAATGAGCAGTTCTTC. This chain uses TRBV7-6 with TRBJ2-1; unclear D gene. Trimming took off 5 bases at V and 6 bases at J, with 5 bases between the two ends. Germline V gene data show CDR1 as SGHVS and CDR2 as FNYEAQ. The CDR3 totals 11 residues.